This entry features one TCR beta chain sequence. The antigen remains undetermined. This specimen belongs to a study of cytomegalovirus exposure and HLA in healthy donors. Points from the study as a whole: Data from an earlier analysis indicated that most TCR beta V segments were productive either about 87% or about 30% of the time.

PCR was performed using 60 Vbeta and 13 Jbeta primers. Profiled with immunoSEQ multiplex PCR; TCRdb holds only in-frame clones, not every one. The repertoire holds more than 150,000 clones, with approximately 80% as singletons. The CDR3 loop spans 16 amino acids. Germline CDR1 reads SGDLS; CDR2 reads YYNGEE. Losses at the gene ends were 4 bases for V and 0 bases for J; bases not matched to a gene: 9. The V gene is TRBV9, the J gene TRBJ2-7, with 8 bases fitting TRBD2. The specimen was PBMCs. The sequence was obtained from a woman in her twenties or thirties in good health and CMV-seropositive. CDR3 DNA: TGTGCCAGCAGCCACCCGGGGGGGACTGACTCCTACGAGCAGTACTTC. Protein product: CASSHPGGTDSYEQYF.